This TCR beta chain is from a study of blood T cell repertoires in COVID-19. Across the whole study: The analysed material was cDNA or gDNA that came from T cells, B-cell-depleted T cells, or PBMCs.

This CDR3 has 13 amino acids. CDR1 and CDR2 from the germline V gene are SGHDT and YYEEEE. The J segment lost 3 bases and the V segment lost 1 base, leaving 0 bases of the junction unmatched. Assay used: immunoSEQ multiplex PCR; TCRdb lists only in-frame clones, some missing. The sample contains 90,000 to 110,000 clones, around 80% of which appear only once. The specimen was peripheral blood. This TCR derives from a woman at least 80 years old with active or convalescent COVID-19. The chain combines TRBV5-6 with TRBJ2-7; the match to TRBD1 covers 8 bases. The CDR3: CASSLTGGYEQYF. The CDR3 coding sequence is TGTGCCAGCAGCTTGACAGGGGGCTACGAGCAGTACTTC. Full variable domain (missing parts from reference TRBV5-6 and TRBJ2-7): DAGVTQSPTHLIKTRGQQVTLRCSPKSGHDTVSWYQQALGQGPQFIFQYYEEEERQRGNFPDRFSGHQFPNYSSELNVNALLLGDSALYLCASSLTGGYEQYFGPGTRLTVT.